These 29 T cell receptor beta chains were sequenced from one sample in a study of CD8+CD57+ T cells in acquired aplastic anemia. Patients sequenced had flow cytometry evidence of CD8+CD57+ cell expansion. Genomic DNA, the template, was used for profiling of the TCR beta VDJ and CDR3. TCRdb called the reads again in MiXCR, with one record for every CDR3 protein. The sample holds about half a million distinct CDR3 sequences, about a third seen once. Sequenced: sorted CD4+, CD8+, or CD8+CD57+ T cells (not recorded which) from PBMCs. These TCRs come from a human donor with aplastic anemia.

This clonotype occurred a few times. The chain is built from TRBV3-1 and TRBJ1-3, with a possible D match to TRBD1 (5 bases). Germline V gene sequence: CDR1 LGHDT, CDR2 YNNKEL (reference sequence). V was clipped by 4 bases and J by 7 bases, with 11 bases between them. The CDR3 has 13 residues. The CDR3 here is CASSRLQENTIYF. DNA for the CDR3: TGTGCCAGCAGCCGCTTACAGGAGAACACCATATATTTT.

The CDR3 is CASSSTWNTGELFF. In nucleotides, the CDR3 is TGTGCCAGCAGCTCCACTTGGAACACCGGGGAGCTGTTTTTT. The V and J genes are TRBV11-2 and TRBJ2-2, with D unclear. CDR3 size: 14 residues. Germline V CDR1 and CDR2: SGHAT, FQNNGV. V was pared by 4 bases and J by 1 base, with 7 bases between.

The rearrangement joins TRBV6-5 to TRBJ1-2, with a possible D match to TRBD1 (6 bases). Germline CDR1 and CDR2: MNHEY and SVGAGI. The germline V and J ends were trimmed by 4 bases and 4 bases, with 13 bases remaining between them. The CDR3 covers 14 residues. CDR3 sequence reads: CASSLGGESYGYTF. CDR3 DNA: TGTGCCAGCAGTTTAGGGGGGGAGAGCTATGGCTACACCTTC.

CDR3 sequence reads: CASSLTGVSADTQYF. CDR3 nucleotide sequence: TGCGCCAGCAGCTTAACAGGGGTTAGCGCAGATACGCAGTATTTT. The V gene is TRBV5-1, the J gene TRBJ2-3, with TRBD1 identical over 7 bases. CDR1 SGHRS and CDR2 YFSETQ come from the germline V gene. Trimming cost V 2 bases and J 4 bases; bases outside gene matches: 7. This CDR3 is built from 15 residues.

V gene TRBV12-3 or TRBV12-4 combines with J gene TRBJ1-3; D not certain. Trimming shortened V by 5 bases and J by 8 bases, and 16 bases separated the two germline ends. The length of the CDR3 is 14 residues. CDR3 bases: TGTGCCAGCAGTCAAGGAGTTTCTAGAGACACCATATATTTT. Translating it yields CASSQGVSRDTIYF.

This chain connects TRBV2 to TRBJ2-3, with unresolved D. The CDR3 consists of 12 residues. Looked up from germline, CDR1 is SNHLY and CDR2 is FYNNEI. V was shortened by 6 bases and J by 2 bases, with 6 bases between the two germline ends. The CDR3 DNA reads TGTGCCAGCAGCGACACCACAGATACGCAGTATTTT. Translating gives CASSDTTDTQYF.

This clonotype was picked up many times. V usage is TRBV2 and J usage is TRBJ1-5; 7 bases are shared with TRBD1. The CDR3 extends over 16 amino acids. Germline V gene data show CDR1 as SNHLY and CDR2 as FYNNEI. V shed 7 bases and J 2 bases; nucleotides not matched to a gene: 11. The CDR3 DNA reads TGTGCCAGCATGCGACAGGGACTCGGGCGCAATCAGCCCCAGCATTTT. It specifies CASMRQGLGRNQPQHF.

The chain uses TRBV14 and TRBJ1-2; D gene unclear. The CDR3 contains 15 residues. CDR1 is SGHDN, CDR2 FVKESK, per germline. V was trimmed by 0 bases and J by 1 base, leaving 9 bases between them. CDR3 sequence: CASSQDPSFNYGYTF. CDR3 bases: TGTGCCAGCAGCCAAGACCCAAGTTTTAACTATGGCTACACCTTC. Full variable domain (rest looked up from reference TRBV14 and TRBJ1-2): EAGVTQFPSHSVIEKGQTVTLRCDPISGHDNLYWYRRVMGKEIKFLLHFVKESKQDESGMPNNRFLAERTGGTYSTLKVQPAELEDSGVYFCASSQDPSFNYGYTFGSGTRLTVV.

This clonotype has a handful of counts. V is TRBV6-5 and J is TRBJ1-2; D uncertain. The CDR3 covers 15 residues. Trimming shortened V by 1 base and J by 6 bases, and 15 bases separated the two germline ends. Germline assignment: CDR1 MNHEY and CDR2 SVGAGI. The CDR3 region has the DNA TGTGCCAGCAGTTACTTCTCAGGATCTTTAGATGGCTACACCTTC. Protein product: CASSYFSGSLDGYTF.

This clonotype was seen only a few times. The gene calls are TRBV20-1 and TRBJ1-1; the match to TRBD1 covers 8 bases. Germline V lookup: CDR1 DFQATT, CDR2 SNEGSKA (reference sequence). CDR3 length: 16 amino acids. Trimming took 5 bases from V and 5 from J; bases not matched to a gene: 16. CDR3 loop: CSACTPAGGFETEAFF. For the CDR3, the DNA is TGCAGTGCTTGCACACCCGCAGGGGGCTTCGAAACTGAAGCTTTCTTT.

This clonotype showed up many times. The rearrangement uses TRBV4-3 and TRBJ1-2, with D perhaps TRBD1 (5 bases). Germline loops: CDR1 LGHNA, CDR2 YSLEER. The CDR3 runs 15 residues. Trimming pared 0 bases from V and 2 bases from J, leaving 10 bases between. CDR3 residues: CASSQDRRQNYGYTF. The CDR3 DNA follows: TGCGCCAGCAGCCAAGATAGAAGACAGAACTATGGCTACACCTTC.

This clonotype has a handful of counts. The rearrangement uses TRBV7-3 and TRBJ2-3; TRBD2 matches at 8 bases. The germline gives CDR1 SGHTA, CDR2 FQGTGA. This CDR3 region has 14 residues. V lost 4 bases to trimming and J lost 4 bases; unmatched junction nucleotides: 4. The CDR3, as DNA: TGTGCCAGCAGCTCCGGACTAGCCTCAGATACGCAGTATTTT. Amino acid sequence: CASSSGLASDTQYF.

This clonotype occurred many times. The gene calls are TRBV24-1 and TRBJ1-5, with a tentative D call TRBD1 (6 bases). Germline CDR1 and CDR2: KGHDR and SFDVKD. This CDR3 contains 16 residues. V was cut by 4 bases and J by 7 bases, with 19 bases left in between. CDR3 amino acids: CATSDSPPSGDQPQHF. In nucleotides, the CDR3 is TGTGCCACCAGTGACTCCCCCCCGTCAGGGGACCAGCCCCAGCATTTT.

This chain uses TRBV29-1 with TRBJ1-1; no definite D call. In germline, CDR1 is SQVTM, CDR2 ANQGSEA. Trimming took off 1 base at V and 5 bases at J, with 8 bases between the two ends. This CDR3 comprises 12 residues. The CDR3 is CSVEGSSTEAFF. DNA of the CDR3: TGCAGCGTTGAAGGGAGTAGTACTGAAGCTTTCTTT.

The CDR3 DNA follows: TGTGCCAGCAGCTTTAACGACGACGTGGGGGTGCCGGCTTTCTTT. This sequence encodes CASSFNDDVGVPAFF. The chain employs TRBV11-3 and TRBJ1-1; possible D gene TRBD1, 5 bases. The ends were cut back, 3 bases at V and 11 bases at J, with 22 bases in the middle. Germline lookup yields CDR1 SGHNT and CDR2 YENEEA. This CDR3 has 15 residues.

This clonotype came up many times. The J gene is TRBJ2-7, the V gene TRBV7-9; D gene uncertain. The CDR3 is made up of 14 amino acids. CDR1 is SEHNR, CDR2 FQNEAQ, per germline (reference sequence). Trimming took 3 bases from V and 2 from J, leaving 11 bases between them. The CDR3 nucleotides are TGTGCCAGCAGCTTTAGGTATAGCCCCTACGAGCAGTACTTC. It encodes CASSFRYSPYEQYF.

This clonotype was counted at least ten times. The chain carries TRBV19 and TRBJ1-2, with D tentatively TRBD1 (5 bases). V was pared by 4 bases and J by 6 bases, with 12 bases between. This CDR3 region has 13 residues. CDR1 LNHDA and CDR2 SQIVND come from the germline V gene (reference sequence). Here the CDR3 reads CASSKGTDHGYTF. Here the CDR3 DNA reads TGTGCCAGTAGTAAGGGGACCGATCATGGCTACACCTTC.

In its sample, this clonotype was seen many times. V and J are TRBV20-1 and TRBJ1-5; TRBD1 might be the D (5 bases). The CDR3 extends over 15 amino acids. The germline CDR1 and CDR2 sequences are DFQATT and SNEGSKA (reference sequence). Trimming stripped 6 bases from V and 3 bases from J, with 18 bases between. DNA for the CDR3: TGCAGTGCGGCCCGGACATTGTCGGACAATCAGCCCCAGCATTTT. It codes for CSAARTLSDNQPQHF.

Only a few counts were recorded for this clonotype. The chain employs TRBV10-3 and TRBJ2-7; D not certain. V was trimmed by 0 bases and J by 5 bases, leaving 14 bases between them. CDR1 is ENHRY and CDR2 is SYGVKD in the germline V gene. The CDR3 is made up of 15 amino acids. CDR3 nucleotide sequence: TGTGCCATCAGTGAGTCGGGCAGCTTAATGAACGAGCAGTACTTC. Protein sequence: CAISESGSLMNEQYF.

About this clonotype itself: One end of the junction fails to match germline, which may point to a read error. The chain employs TRBV10-3 and TRBJ2-7; 9 bases agree with TRBD1. The germline V gene encodes CDR1 ENHRY and CDR2 SYGVKD. This CDR3 spans 13 amino acids. This chain's CDR3 is CAITGGRSHEQYF. For the CDR3, the DNA is TGCGCCATCACAGGGGGCAGGTCCCACGAGCAGTACTTC.

The V and J genes are TRBV20-1 and TRBJ2-3; 8 nucleotides match TRBD2. Germline-derived CDR1 and CDR2 are DFQATT and SNEGSKA (reference sequence). The CDR3 totals 16 residues. The trim removed 0 bases at V and 2 bases at J, leaving 7 bases unmatched. The CDR3 region has the DNA TGCAGTGCTAGAGATTTGGCAGCGGGGGACACAGATACGCAGTATTTT. As protein: CSARDLAAGDTDTQYF.

For this clonotype: The junction departs from germline at one end; a sequencing error may be responsible. The chain employs TRBV29-1 and TRBJ1-1; D is possibly TRBD1 (5 bases). The CDR3 is made up of 14 amino acids. Germline V gene data show CDR1 as SQVTM and CDR2 as ANQGSEA. CDR3 sequence reads: CSVASGGMNAEAFF. The CDR3, as DNA: TGCAGCGTCGCCTCGGGGGGAATGAACGCTGAAGCTTTCTTT.

In its sample, this clonotype was seen many times. The chain uses TRBV19 and TRBJ1-5; TRBD1 matches 8 bases. The CDR3 runs 18 residues. From germline, CDR1 is LNHDA and CDR2 SQIVND (reference sequence). J was trimmed by 1 base and V by 5 bases; bases with no gene match: 13. The DNA of the CDR3 is TGTGCCAGTAGTGGGAGACAGGGGTCAAGGAGAAGCAATCAGCCCCAGCATTTT. The encoded protein is CASSGRQGSRRSNQPQHF.

This clonotype turned up a few times. The CDR3 sequence is CASRSDRDGSNEKLFF. CDR3 bases: TGTGCCAGCAGAAGTGACCGGGACGGAAGTAATGAAAAACTGTTTTTT. V is TRBV9 and J is TRBJ1-4; TRBD1 is a possible D gene (5 bases). The ends were cut back, 5 bases at V and 4 bases at J, with 18 bases in the middle. The CDR3 contains 16 residues. CDR1 is SGDLS and CDR2 is YYNGEE in the germline V gene.

The chain recombines TRBV9 with TRBJ2-5, with D perhaps TRBD1 (5 bases). V was shortened by 5 bases and J by 1 base, with 15 bases between the two germline ends. The CDR3 totals 15 residues. Germline V lookup: CDR1 SGDLS, CDR2 YYNGEE. CDR3 sequence reads: CASSATLDSQETQYF. As DNA, the CDR3 is TGTGCCAGCAGTGCTACTCTCGACAGCCAAGAGACCCAGTACTTC.

This clonotype was counted at least ten times. The genes are TRBV19 and TRBJ2-7; D is tentatively TRBD1 or TRBD2 (7 bases each). The CDR3 runs to 15 residues. The germline CDR1 and CDR2 sequences are LNHDA and SQIVND (reference sequence). The V gene lost 3 bases and the J gene lost 6 bases, with 18 bases spanning the gap. The CDR3 DNA sequence: TGTGCCAGTAGTATCGGAGCGGGACAGCTACGCGAGCAGTACTTC. Its protein is CASSIGAGQLREQYF.

This clonotype has at least ten counts. This chain links TRBV5-1 with TRBJ2-5, with D perhaps matching TRBD2 (5 bases). This CDR3 has 15 residues. The germline V gene has CDR1 SGHRS and CDR2 YFSETQ. The germline V and J ends were trimmed by 0 bases and 3 bases, with 12 bases remaining between them. CDR3 sequence (DNA): TGCGCCAGCAGCTTGGTAGGAGGAAGGGAAGAGACCCAGTACTTC. Translated: CASSLVGGREETQYF.

There are a few counts of this clonotype. The chain joins TRBV9 to TRBJ1-1; D not certain. The V end was cut by 2 bases, the J end by 1 base, with 9 bases between. CDR1 and CDR2 (germline): SGDLS, YYNGEE. This CDR3 is 14 amino acids long. The CDR3 region is CASSVGRWNTEAFF. The DNA of the CDR3 is TGTGCCAGCAGCGTGGGTAGGTGGAACACTGAAGCTTTCTTT.

The sample holds many counts of this clonotype. The chain has TRBV29-1 and TRBJ1-5, with D maybe TRBD1 (5 bases). The CDR3 extends over 14 amino acids. Germline CDR1 reads SQVTM; CDR2 reads ANQGSEA. The V end was cut by 3 bases, the J end by 5 bases, with 14 bases between. In nucleotides, the CDR3 is TGCAGCGTTGAGTTGGGGGGAGAGGATCAGCCCCAGCATTTT. Its protein product is CSVELGGEDQPQHF.